The 13 T cell receptor beta chains reported below all come from one sample, sequenced in a study of cytotoxic CD8 clonotypes in ibrutinib-treated CLL. Sequenced by immunoSEQ multiplex PCR; TCRdb stores in-frame clones only, minus some. The sample has 15,000 or so clones, 68% seen once; the top ten hold about 20%. Sequencing used PBMCs, obtained before ibrutinib treatment. These receptors originate from a human donor with chronic lymphocytic leukemia.

The J gene is TRBJ1-1, the V gene TRBV6-5; 7 positions match TRBD1. CDR1 and CDR2 (germline): MNHEY, SVGAGI. V shed 6 bases, J shed 1 base, and the junction held 5 bases outside the gene matches. This CDR3 spans 14 amino acids. CDR3: CASRMDRRNTEAFF. CDR3 coding DNA: TGTGCCAGCAGAATGGACAGGAGGAACACTGAAGCTTTCTTT.

This chain joins TRBV29-1 and TRBJ1-2, with D maybe TRBD1 (6 bases). The germline gives CDR1 SQVTM, CDR2 ANQGSEA. Between the trimmed V and J ends, which lost 7 bases and 6 bases, there was a span of 15 bases. The CDR3 has 12 amino acids. In nucleotides, the CDR3 is TGCAGCGCCACAGGGTACCCCGATGGCTACACCTTC. Translation gives CSATGYPDGYTF.

The chain combines TRBV6-1 with TRBJ1-5; D is ambiguous. The CDR3 length is 13 residues. Trimming pared 0 bases from V and 7 bases from J, leaving 7 bases between. Looked up from germline, CDR1 is MNHNS and CDR2 is SASEGT. DNA of the CDR3: TGTGCCAGCAGTGAAGCGGCGCGGCAGCCCCAGCATTTT. The encoded protein is CASSEAARQPQHF.

This chain connects TRBV11-3 to TRBJ1-1; no clear D gene. Germline lookup yields CDR1 SGHNT and CDR2 YENEEA. The CDR3 loop spans 15 amino acids. Trimming cost V 5 bases and J 1 base, with 14 bases left between them. CDR3 in amino acids: CASSIGSGRNTEAFF. CDR3 nucleotide sequence: TGTGCCAGCAGCATAGGGTCGGGTCGGAACACTGAAGCTTTCTTT.

This clone appeared a single time. The rearrangement links TRBV7-9 to TRBJ2-2; D is uncertain. There are 14 residues in the CDR3. CDR1 SEHNR and CDR2 FQNEAQ come from the germline V gene (reference sequence). The V end was cut by 2 bases, the J end by 4 bases, with 8 bases between. The CDR3 is CASSLRETTGELFF. CDR3 DNA sequence: TGTGCCAGCAGCTTACGAGAGACCACCGGGGAGCTGTTTTTT.

This chain joins TRBV10-1 and TRBJ2-5; D gene uncertain. Trimming pared 6 bases from V and 7 bases from J, leaving 12 bases between. Germline CDR1 is WNHNN and CDR2 is SYGVQD (reference sequence). The CDR3 is made up of 12 amino acids. For the CDR3, the DNA is TGCGCCAGCAGCAATATTTCGGGGACCCAGTACTTC. Translation: CASSNISGTQYF.

This clone was picked up a small number of times. The chain joins TRBV30 to TRBJ2-1; weak D call: TRBD1 (6 bases). Germline assignment: CDR1 GTSNPN and CDR2 SVGIG (reference sequence). The CDR3 runs 13 residues. V was shortened by 1 base and J by 8 bases, with 12 bases between the two germline ends. CDR3 in amino acids: CAWSGAGAHEQFF. For the CDR3, the DNA is TGTGCCTGGAGTGGGGCAGGGGCCCATGAGCAGTTCTTC. The variable domain in full, completed from reference TRBV30 and TRBJ2-1, reads SQTIHQWPATLVQPVGSPLSLECTVEGTSNPNLYWYRQAAGRGLQLLFYSVGIGQISSEVPQNLSASRPQDRQFILSSKKLLLSDSGFYLCAWSGAGAHEQFFGPGTRLTVL.

J is TRBJ1-1 and V is TRBV11-1; 7 bases agree with TRBD1. Trimming took 1 base from V and 4 from J; bases not matched to a gene: 12. The CDR3 runs to 17 residues. Germline CDR1 and CDR2: SGHAT and FQDESV (reference sequence). The CDR3 loop reads CASSLGTGRGFATEAFF. The CDR3 DNA reads as TGTGCCAGCAGCTTAGGGACAGGCCGGGGGTTTGCCACTGAAGCTTTCTTT.

CDR3 in amino acids: CASSPTGEGQPQHF. For the CDR3, the DNA is TGTGCCAGCTCACCGACAGGGGAGGGTCAGCCCCAGCATTTT. The chain joins TRBV18 to TRBJ1-5, with TRBD1 identical over 8 bases. J was trimmed by 6 bases and V by 3 bases; bases with no gene match: 4. CDR1 is KGHSH, CDR2 LQKENI, per germline. The CDR3 is 14 amino acids.

V is TRBV7-2 and J is TRBJ2-7, with D perhaps TRBD1 (6 bases). This CDR3 region has 11 residues. Trimming removed 6 bases from V and 6 bases from J, with 9 bases in between. In germline, CDR1 is SGHTA, CDR2 FQGNSA. The CDR3: CASSTGFEQYF. DNA for the CDR3: TGTGCCAGCAGTACAGGGTTCGAGCAGTACTTC.

V usage is TRBV7-2 and J usage is TRBJ1-3; D remains unclear. Germline CDR1 and CDR2: SGHTA and FQGNSA. V lost 1 base and J lost 4, with 11 bases in between. CDR3 length: 15 amino acids. CDR3 sequence reads: CASSLVGSVGNTIYF. The CDR3 DNA follows: TGTGCCAGCAGCTTAGTTGGCAGCGTCGGAAACACCATATATTTT. Supplemented by reference TRBV7-2 and TRBJ1-3, the full variable domain reads GAGVSQSPSNKVTEKGKDVELRCDPISGHTALYWYRQSLGQGLEFLIYFQGNSAPDKSGLPSDRFSAERTGGSVSTLTIQRTQQEDSAVYLCASSLVGSVGNTIYFGEGSWLTVV.

The chain combines TRBV15 with TRBJ2-2; 8 nucleotides match TRBD2. Germline lookup yields CDR1 LNHNV and CDR2 YYDKDF (reference sequence). The V gene end was trimmed by 3 bases and the J gene end by 6 bases; junction bases not matched to a gene: 6. There are 15 residues in the CDR3. CDR3 DNA: TGTGCCACCAGCAGGGGACTAGGAATGGCCGGGGAGCTGTTTTTT. It codes for CATSRGLGMAGELFF.

There are a few counts of this clone. This chain uses TRBV7-2 with TRBJ2-3; no reliable D call. The germline V gene encodes CDR1 SGHTA and CDR2 FQGNSA. The CDR3 has 15 residues. Trimming pared 5 bases from V and 7 bases from J, leaving 19 bases between. In nucleotides, the CDR3 is TGTGCCAGCAGCCCAGAGGCCAGGTCAGCAAATACGCAGTATTTT. This encodes CASSPEARSANTQYF.